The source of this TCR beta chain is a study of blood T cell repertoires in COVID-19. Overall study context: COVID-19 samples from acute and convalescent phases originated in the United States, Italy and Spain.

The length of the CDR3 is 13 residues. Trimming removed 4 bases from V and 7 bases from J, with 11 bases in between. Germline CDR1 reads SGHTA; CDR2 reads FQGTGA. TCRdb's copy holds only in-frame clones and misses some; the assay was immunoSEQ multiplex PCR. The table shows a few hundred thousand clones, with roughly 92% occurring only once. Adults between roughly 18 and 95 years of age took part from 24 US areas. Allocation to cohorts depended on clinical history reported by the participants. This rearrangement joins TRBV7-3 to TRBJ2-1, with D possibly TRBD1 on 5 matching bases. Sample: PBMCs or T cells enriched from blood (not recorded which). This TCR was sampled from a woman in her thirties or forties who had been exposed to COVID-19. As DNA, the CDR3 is TGTGCCAGCAGCTCCTGGCAGGGAAATGAGCAGTTCTTC. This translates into CASSSWQGNEQFF.